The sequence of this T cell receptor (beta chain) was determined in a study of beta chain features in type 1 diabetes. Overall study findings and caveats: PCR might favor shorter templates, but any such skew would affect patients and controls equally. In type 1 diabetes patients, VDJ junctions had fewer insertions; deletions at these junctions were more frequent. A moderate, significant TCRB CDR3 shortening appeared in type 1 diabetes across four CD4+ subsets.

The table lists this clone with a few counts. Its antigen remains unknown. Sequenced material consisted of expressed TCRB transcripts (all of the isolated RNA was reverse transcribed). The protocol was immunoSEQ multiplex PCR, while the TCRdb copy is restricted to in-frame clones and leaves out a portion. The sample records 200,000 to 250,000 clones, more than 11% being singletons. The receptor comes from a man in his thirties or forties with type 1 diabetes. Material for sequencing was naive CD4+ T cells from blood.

CDR3 in DNA: TGTGCCAGCAGCTTGTTTGGGTTAGCGGGACAAGAGACCCAGTACTTC. Amino acids: CASSLFGLAGQETQYF. The V and J genes are TRBV5-4 and TRBJ2-5; 8 bases are a match to TRBD2. The CDR3 totals 16 residues. With 1 base clipped from V and 2 bases from J, the junction kept 7 bases outside the gene matches. CDR1 SGHNT and CDR2 YYREEE come from the germline V gene (reference sequence).